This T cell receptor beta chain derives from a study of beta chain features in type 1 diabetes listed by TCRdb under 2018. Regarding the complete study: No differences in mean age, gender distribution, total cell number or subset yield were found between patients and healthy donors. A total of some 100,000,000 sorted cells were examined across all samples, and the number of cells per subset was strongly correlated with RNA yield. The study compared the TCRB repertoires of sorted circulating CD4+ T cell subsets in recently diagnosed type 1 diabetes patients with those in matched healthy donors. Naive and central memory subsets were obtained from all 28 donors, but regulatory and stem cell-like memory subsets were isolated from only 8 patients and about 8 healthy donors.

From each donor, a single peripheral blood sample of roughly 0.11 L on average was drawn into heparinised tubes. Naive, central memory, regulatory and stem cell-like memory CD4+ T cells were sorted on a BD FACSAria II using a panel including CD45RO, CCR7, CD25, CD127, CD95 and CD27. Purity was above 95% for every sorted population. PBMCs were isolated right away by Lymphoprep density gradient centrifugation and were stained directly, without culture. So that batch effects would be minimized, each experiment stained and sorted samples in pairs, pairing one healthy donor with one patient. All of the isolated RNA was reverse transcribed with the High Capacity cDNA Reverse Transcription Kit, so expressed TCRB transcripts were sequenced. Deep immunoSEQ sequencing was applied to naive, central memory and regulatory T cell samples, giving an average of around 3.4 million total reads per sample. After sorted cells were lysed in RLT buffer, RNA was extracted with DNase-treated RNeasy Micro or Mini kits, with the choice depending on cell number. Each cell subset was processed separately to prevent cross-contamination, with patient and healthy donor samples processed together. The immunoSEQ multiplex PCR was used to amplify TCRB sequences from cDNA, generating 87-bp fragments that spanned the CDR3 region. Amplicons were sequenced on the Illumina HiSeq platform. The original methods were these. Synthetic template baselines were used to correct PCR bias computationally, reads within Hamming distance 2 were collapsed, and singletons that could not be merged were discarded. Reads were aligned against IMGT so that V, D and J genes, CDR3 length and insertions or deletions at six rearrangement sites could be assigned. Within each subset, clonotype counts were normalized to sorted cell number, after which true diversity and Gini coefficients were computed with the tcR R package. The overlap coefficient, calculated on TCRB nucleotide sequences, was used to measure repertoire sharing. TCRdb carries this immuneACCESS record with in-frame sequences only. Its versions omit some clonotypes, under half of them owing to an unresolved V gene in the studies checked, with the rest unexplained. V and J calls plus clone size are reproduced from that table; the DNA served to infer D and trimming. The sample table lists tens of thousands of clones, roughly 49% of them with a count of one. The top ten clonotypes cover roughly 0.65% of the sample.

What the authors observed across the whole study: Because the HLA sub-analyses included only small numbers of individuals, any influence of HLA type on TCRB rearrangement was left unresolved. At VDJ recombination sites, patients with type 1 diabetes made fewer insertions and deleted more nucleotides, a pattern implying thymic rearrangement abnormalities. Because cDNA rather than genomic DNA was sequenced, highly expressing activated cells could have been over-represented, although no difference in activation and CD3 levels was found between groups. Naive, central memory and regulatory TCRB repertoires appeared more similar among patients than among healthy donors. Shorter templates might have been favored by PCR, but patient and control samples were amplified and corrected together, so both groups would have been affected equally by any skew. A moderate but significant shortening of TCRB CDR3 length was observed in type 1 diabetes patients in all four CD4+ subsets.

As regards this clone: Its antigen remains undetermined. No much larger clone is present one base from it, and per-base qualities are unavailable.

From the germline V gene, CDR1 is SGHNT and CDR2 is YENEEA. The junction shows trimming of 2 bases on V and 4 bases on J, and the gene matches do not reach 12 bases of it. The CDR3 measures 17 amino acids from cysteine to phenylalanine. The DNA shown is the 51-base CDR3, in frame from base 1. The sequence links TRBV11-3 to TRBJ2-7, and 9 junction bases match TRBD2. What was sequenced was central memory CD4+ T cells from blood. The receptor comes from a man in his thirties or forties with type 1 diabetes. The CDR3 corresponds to CASSLRAGTSSRYEQYF. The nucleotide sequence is TGTGCCAGCAGCTTACGTGCCGGGACTAGCAGTAGGTACGAGCAGTACTTC.